This is a list of T cell receptor beta chains from one sample in a study of spatial heterogeneity in lung cancer. TCRdb ran MiXCR on the 5' RACE reads and lists one entry per CDR3 protein. The sample lists some 40,000 distinct CDR3 sequences; approximately 3% were seen once. Sample: normal lung tissue next to the tumor, taken at surgery. Source of these receptors: a male donor with early-stage non-small cell lung cancer. Each CDR3 is given with its conserved first and last residue. Each record gives: J gene, D gene, clone size, V gene, CDR3 DNA, CDR3 protein. D genes are given only for firm matches. Expanded clones get a size class; other rows say once, few or many, or leave the size out.

j_gene: TRBJ1-1; d_gene: NA; abundance: many; v_gene: TRBV9; CDR3nt: TGTGCCAGCAGCGTAGACTCCGGGAATCGCGGCACTGAAGCTTTCTTT; CDR3aa: CASSVDSGNRGTEAFF
j_gene: TRBJ1-1; d_gene: NA; abundance: medium-sized; v_gene: TRBV7-6; CDR3nt: TGTGCCAGCAGCTTATCGGCGGGGTGGGGTGAAGCTTTCTTT; CDR3aa: CASSLSAGWGEAFF
j_gene: TRBJ1-4; d_gene: NA; abundance: many; v_gene: TRBV2; CDR3nt: TGTGCCAGCAGTCCGGACAGACCAAATGAAAAACTGTTTTTT; CDR3aa: CASSPDRPNEKLFF
j_gene: TRBJ2-1; d_gene: NA; abundance: many; v_gene: TRBV21-1; CDR3nt: TGTGCCAGCAGCAAAAGGCCGCATAGCTTCTCCTACAATGAGCAGTTCTTC; CDR3aa: CASSKRPHSFSYNEQFF
j_gene: TRBJ1-2; d_gene: NA; abundance: many; v_gene: TRBV7-2; CDR3nt: TGTGCCAGCAGCGGTGTCAGCGGGACCTATGGCTACACCTTC; CDR3aa: CASSGVSGTYGYTF
j_gene: TRBJ2-2; d_gene: NA; abundance: many; v_gene: TRBV6-6; CDR3nt: TGTGCCAGCAGAAAAGAAGGAGGGGAGCTGTTTTTT; CDR3aa: CASRKEGGELFF
j_gene: TRBJ2-5; d_gene: NA; abundance: many; v_gene: TRBV7-2; CDR3nt: TGTGCCAGCAGCACCATAGAGACCCAGTACTTC; CDR3aa: CASSTIETQYF
j_gene: TRBJ2-3; d_gene: NA; abundance: many; v_gene: TRBV28; CDR3nt: TGTGCCAGCAGGGACAGCGACACAGATACGCAGTATTTT; CDR3aa: CASRDSDTDTQYF
j_gene: TRBJ1-1; d_gene: NA; abundance: many; v_gene: TRBV6-5; CDR3nt: TGTGCCAGCTGTAATTCCAGGGGCACTGAAGCTTTCTTT; CDR3aa: CASCNSRGTEAFF
j_gene: TRBJ1-6; d_gene: TRBD1; abundance: many; v_gene: TRBV28; CDR3nt: TGTGCCAGCAGTTTCGGAGTGGGGACAGGGGCTTCACCCCTCCACTTT; CDR3aa: CASSFGVGTGASPLHF
j_gene: TRBJ2-7; d_gene: NA; abundance: many; v_gene: TRBV6-5; CDR3nt: TGTGCCAGCAGTTACACGGTGGGAGGCGAGCAGTACTTC; CDR3aa: CASSYTVGGEQYF
j_gene: TRBJ2-4; d_gene: TRBD1; abundance: many; v_gene: TRBV18; CDR3nt: TGTGCCAGCTCACCACCCGGGACAGTAGCCAAAAACATTCAGTACTTC; CDR3aa: CASSPPGTVAKNIQYF
j_gene: TRBJ1-2; d_gene: NA; abundance: many; v_gene: TRBV5-5; CDR3nt: TGTGCCAGCAGCTTCTTAAACTCAAATCGGGGCTACACCTTC; CDR3aa: CASSFLNSNRGYTF
j_gene: TRBJ2-3; d_gene: NA; abundance: many; v_gene: TRBV2; CDR3nt: TGTGCCAGCAGTGGATATAGGGTGCCAGATACGCAGTATTTT; CDR3aa: CASSGYRVPDTQYF
j_gene: TRBJ1-1; d_gene: NA; abundance: many; v_gene: TRBV7-6; CDR3nt: TGTGCCAGCAGCCCAGTGGCAGGGGCCCATGAAGCTTTCTTT; CDR3aa: CASSPVAGAHEAFF
j_gene: TRBJ1-2; d_gene: NA; abundance: many; v_gene: TRBV5-1; CDR3nt: TGCGCCAGCAGCTTGGCCTGGCCCTCCGGGGGCTACACCTTC; CDR3aa: CASSLAWPSGGYTF
j_gene: TRBJ1-4; d_gene: NA; abundance: many; v_gene: TRBV12-3/TRBV12-4; CDR3nt: TGTGCCAGCAGTTCCAGCGGACAGTCAGAAAAACTGTTTTTT; CDR3aa: CASSSSGQSEKLFF
j_gene: TRBJ1-6; d_gene: NA; abundance: many; v_gene: TRBV4-2; CDR3nt: TGTGCCAGCAGCCAAGAACTCGGGCGCCCAAATTCACCCCTCCACTTT; CDR3aa: CASSQELGRPNSPLHF
j_gene: TRBJ1-4; d_gene: NA; abundance: many; v_gene: TRBV6-5; CDR3nt: TGTGCCAGCAGTTATACAGGGCTAGCAACTAATGAAAAACTGTTTTTT; CDR3aa: CASSYTGLATNEKLFF
j_gene: TRBJ2-1; d_gene: NA; abundance: NA; v_gene: TRBV11-2; CDR3nt: TGTGCCAGCAGATCCACAGGGAATGAGCAGTTCTTC; CDR3aa: CASRSTGNEQFF
j_gene: TRBJ2-3; d_gene: TRBD2; abundance: once; v_gene: TRBV7-8; CDR3nt: TGTGCCAGCAGCTTAACCGGCGGGAGGGCAACAGATACGCAGTATTTT; CDR3aa: CASSLTGGRATDTQYF